Listed here are 28 T cell receptor beta chains from one sample, sequenced in a study of blood T cells in healthy people across ages. Sample-barcoded 5' priming and a J-beta primer mix drove a second PCR of about 7 to 11 cycles. TCRdb re-derived calls from the 5' RACE reads in MiXCR, one entry per CDR3 protein. The sample holds around 820,000 distinct CDR3 sequences, just under 25% seen once. This sample also belongs to another study, concerning T cells of mothers and their children.

Sequencing input: blood. Every receptor here comes from a boy aged 10-17 years in good health.

This clonotype was recorded a few times. The CDR3 loop reads CASGSTNEKLFF. Here the CDR3 DNA reads TGTGCCAGTGGGTCAACTAATGAAAAACTGTTTTTT. The V and J genes are TRBV28 and TRBJ1-4; no clear D. CDR1 is MDHEN, CDR2 SYDVKM, per germline. The CDR3 covers 12 residues. The V gene lost 9 bases and the J gene lost 0 bases, with 5 bases spanning the gap.

This chain connects TRBV7-9 to TRBJ2-3; 10 nucleotides line up with TRBD2. V lost 6 bases and J lost 3; bases outside the gene matches: 15. This CDR3 contains 18 residues. The germline CDR1 and CDR2 sequences are SEHNR and FQNEAQ (reference sequence). Here the CDR3 DNA reads TGTGCCAGCAGTACCGTTGGTAGCGGGAGGACTAGTACAGATACGCAGTATTTT. Encoded protein: CASSTVGSGRTSTDTQYF.

This clonotype was seen only a few times. At one end, the junction sequence differs from germline, possibly due to a read error. The J gene is TRBJ1-1, the V gene TRBV20-1, with D tentatively TRBD1 (5 bases). The CDR3 consists of 14 residues. Per the germline V gene, CDR1 is DFQATT and CDR2 is SNEGSKA (reference sequence). CDR3 coding DNA: TGCAGTGCTAGAGATCTCGCAGGGAACGCTGAAGCTTTCTTT. Translation: CSARDLAGNAEAFF.

The V call is TRBV12-5, the J call TRBJ2-5; D is undetermined. The CDR3 is made up of 13 amino acids. V was trimmed by 1 base and J by 4 bases, leaving 7 bases between them. Germline-derived CDR1 and CDR2 are LGHNT and FRNRAP. Here the CDR3 reads CASGLAALETQYF. The CDR3 bases are TGTGCTAGTGGTTTGGCGGCATTAGAGACCCAGTACTTC.

V gene TRBV20-1 combines with J gene TRBJ2-5, with 11 bases matching TRBD2. Germline V CDR1 and CDR2: DFQATT, SNEGSKA (reference sequence). V dropped 1 base and J dropped 2; count of bases not matched to a gene: 12. The CDR3 runs to 18 residues. DNA of the CDR3: TGCAGTGCTAGAGTCCCGACTAGCGGGAAAGTCACTCAAGAGACCCAGTACTTC. Encoded protein: CSARVPTSGKVTQETQYF.

The rearrangement joins TRBV7-2 to TRBJ1-2; 9 nucleotides line up with TRBD1. The junction had 6 bases not matched to a gene; V was cut back by 3 bases and J by 4 bases. The CDR3 loop spans 15 amino acids. Germline lookup yields CDR1 SGHTA and CDR2 FQGNSA. CDR3 sequence: CASSLGQGTFYGYTF. DNA of the CDR3: TGTGCCAGCAGCTTGGGACAGGGAACCTTCTATGGCTACACCTTC. The variable domain in full, with the rest retrieved from reference TRBV7-2 and TRBJ1-2, is GAGVSQSPSNKVTEKGKDVELRCDPISGHTALYWYRQSLGQGLEFLIYFQGNSAPDKSGLPSDRFSAERTGGSVSTLTIQRTQQEDSAVYLCASSLGQGTFYGYTFGSGTRLTVV.

The chain recombines TRBV7-9 with TRBJ1-1, with unresolved D. Trimming removed 5 bases at V and 4 bases at J, with 20 bases between. This CDR3 spans 16 amino acids. Per germline, CDR1 SEHNR and CDR2 FQNEAQ (reference sequence). CDR3 nucleotides: TGTGCCAGCAGCCCCCCCAAGGCTAGCGGCAGCACTGAAGCTTTCTTT. It encodes CASSPPKASGSTEAFF.

The V and J genes are TRBV6-2 or TRBV6-3 and TRBJ2-3; 8 bases are shared with TRBD1. The CDR3 covers 16 residues. V dropped 5 bases and J dropped 6; count of bases not matched to a gene: 13. Germline V gene data show CDR1 as MNHEY and CDR2 as SVGEGT. In nucleotides, the CDR3 is TGTGCCAGCAGTCAACCCGGGGACAGGAAAAAGGATACGCAGTATTTT. It specifies CASSQPGDRKKDTQYF.

V and J are TRBV7-9 and TRBJ2-7, with D hard to call. The V and J ends lost 5 bases and 2 bases respectively, with 13 bases between them. The CDR3 has 14 residues. Germline values: CDR1 SEHNR, CDR2 FQNEAQ (reference sequence). DNA for the CDR3: TGTGCCAGCAGCCGCCCCCCGAAGCCCTACGAGCAGTACTTC. It translates to CASSRPPKPYEQYF.

The CDR3, as DNA: TGTGCCAGCAGTTTTAACAGACAGGGGTACTATGGCTACACCTTC. Translating gives CASSFNRQGYYGYTF. The rearrangement links TRBV12-3 or TRBV12-4 to TRBJ1-2, with TRBD1 matching over 8 bases. The CDR3 sequence is 15 residues long. V lost 3 bases and J lost 3; bases outside the gene matches: 6.

V is TRBV27 and J is TRBJ2-7, with 10 bases aligning to TRBD1. Per the germline V gene, CDR1 is MNHEY and CDR2 is SMNVEV (reference sequence). The CDR3 consists of 16 residues. With V trimmed by 5 bases and J by 2 bases, 9 bases remained unmatched. CDR3 sequence reads: CASSPDRGLITYEQYF. CDR3 coding DNA: TGTGCCAGCAGTCCAGACAGGGGGCTTATAACCTACGAGCAGTACTTC.

The chain couples TRBV27 to TRBJ1-5; D ambiguous. Germline CDR1 MNHEY, CDR2 SMNVEV (reference sequence). The CDR3 extends over 16 amino acids. Trimming left V 0 bases short and J 1 base short, with 10 bases between. CDR3 protein: CASSLSLPASNQPQHF. The CDR3 nucleotides read TGTGCCAGCAGTTTATCCTTACCCGCGAGCAATCAGCCCCAGCATTTT.

CDR3: CSVEDPGNTEAFF. The CDR3 DNA is TGCAGCGTTGAAGACCCGGGGAACACTGAAGCTTTCTTT. The V and J genes are TRBV29-1 and TRBJ1-1; D not certain. There are 13 residues in the CDR3. V gave up 0 bases and J gave up 1 base, with 6 bases separating them. Germline CDR1 reads SQVTM; CDR2 reads ANQGSEA.

The rearrangement joins TRBV7-2 to TRBJ2-7, with no clear D. There are 14 residues in the CDR3. Germline V CDR1 and CDR2: SGHTA, FQGNSA. V gave up 2 bases and J gave up 2 bases, with 10 bases separating them. Written as DNA, the CDR3 is TGTGCCAGCAGCTTACTTCCCAGAGCCTACGAGCAGTACTTC. Its protein is CASSLLPRAYEQYF.

There are a few counts of this clonotype. The chain combines TRBV7-2 with TRBJ2-5; 12 nucleotides agree with TRBD2. The ends lost 5 bases at V and 5 bases at J; junction bases unmatched: 21. The CDR3 extends over 20 amino acids. The germline V gene encodes CDR1 SGHTA and CDR2 FQGNSA. CDR3 sequence: CASSIHPTGLAGTFQETQYF. The CDR3 DNA sequence: TGTGCCAGCAGCATTCACCCGACCGGACTAGCGGGGACATTTCAGGAGACCCAGTACTTC.

This clonotype was counted a few times. The rearrangement uses TRBV9 and TRBJ1-1; weak D call: TRBD1 (6 bases). The CDR3 is 14 residues long. CDR1 is SGDLS and CDR2 is YYNGEE in the germline V gene. Trimming left V 0 bases short and J 4 bases short, with 10 bases between. Here the CDR3 reads CASSVEGGFTEAFF. CDR3 coding DNA: TGTGCCAGCAGCGTAGAAGGGGGGTTCACTGAAGCTTTCTTT.

This chain uses TRBV28 with TRBJ2-5, with 8 bases matching TRBD2. The tail of the sequence fits TRBJ2-7 better, so the J call may be wrong. From germline, CDR1 is MDHEN and CDR2 SYDVKM. The CDR3 contains 16 residues. Written as DNA, the CDR3 is TGTGCCAGCAGAACGACTACTGCGGGGGGTTCCCACGAGCAGTACTTC. Protein sequence: CASRTTTAGGSHEQYF.

This clonotype was found a few times. J is TRBJ2-3 and V is TRBV4-1, with TRBD2 matching 7 bases. CDR3 length: 14 amino acids. V shed 4 bases, J shed 3 bases, and the junction held 4 bases outside the gene matches. Germline V gives CDR1 MGHRA, CDR2 YSYEKL. In DNA, the CDR3 is TGCGCCAGCAGCCCCCGGGGGGAAACAGATACGCAGTATTTT. Protein: CASSPRGETDTQYF.

CDR3 nucleotide sequence: TGTGCCAGCAGCGTAGGGGCGGATGAGCAGTTCTTC. Encoded protein: CASSVGADEQFF. The rearrangement joins TRBV9 to TRBJ2-1, with D hard to call. Germline-derived CDR1 and CDR2 are SGDLS and YYNGEE. V was clipped by 0 bases and J by 8 bases, with 6 bases between them. CDR3 length: 12 residues. Based on the CDR3 plus reference TRBV9 and TRBJ2-1, the full variable domain is DSGVTQTPKHLITATGQRVTLRCSPRSGDLSVYWYQQSLDQGLQFLIQYYNGEERAKGNILERFSAQQFPDLHSELNLSSLELGDSALYFCASSVGADEQFFGPGTRLTVL.

The gene calls are TRBV27 and TRBJ2-5; D perhaps matches TRBD2 (5 bases). The DNA end lines up better with TRBJ2-7; the J call may be wrong. The germline V gene has CDR1 MNHEY and CDR2 SMNVEV (reference sequence). This CDR3 has 12 residues. CDR3 sequence: CASRSGVGEQYF. The CDR3 bases are TGTGCCAGCAGATCCGGGGTCGGCGAGCAGTACTTC.

The chain has TRBV5-1 and TRBJ2-7; either TRBD1 or TRBD2 may supply D (6 bases each). This CDR3 contains 15 residues. Germline V gene sequence: CDR1 SGHRS, CDR2 YFSETQ. The V and J ends lost 0 bases and 7 bases respectively, with 17 bases between them. CDR3 in amino acids: CASSLEGGLPLEQYF. In DNA form, the CDR3 reads TGCGCCAGCAGCTTGGAGGGGGGTCTTCCTCTTGAGCAGTACTTC.

The V call is TRBV7-9, the J call TRBJ1-1; no firm D call. The CDR3 is made up of 13 amino acids. Germline-derived CDR1 and CDR2 are SEHNR and FQNEAQ (reference sequence). Trimming removed 1 base from V and 11 bases from J, with 14 bases in between. CDR3 amino acids: CASSLGPDLGAFF. DNA of the CDR3: TGTGCCAGCAGCTTAGGTCCAGATCTGGGGGCTTTCTTT.

In this sample, this clonotype turned up a few times. V and J are TRBV20-1 and TRBJ1-1, with D uncertain. V lost 0 bases and J lost 3, with 8 bases in between. CDR1 is DFQATT and CDR2 is SNEGSKA in the germline V gene (reference sequence). The CDR3 is made up of 13 amino acids. The CDR3 region is CSARDDPDTEAFF. The CDR3 DNA is TGCAGTGCTAGAGATGATCCAGACACTGAAGCTTTCTTT.

This clonotype was observed a few times. The chain joins TRBV7-2 to TRBJ2-7, with D unresolved. The CDR3 runs 15 residues. CDR1 SGHTA and CDR2 FQGNSA come from the germline V gene. V was cut by 1 base and J by 0 bases, with 10 bases left in between. CDR3 in DNA: TGTGCCAGCAGCTTAGAACTGGACCCCTCCTACGAGCAGTACTTC. Its translation is CASSLELDPSYEQYF.

The CDR3 DNA reads TGTGCCATCAGTGAGGGCAATTTAGAGCAGTTCTTC. Translating gives CAISEGNLEQFF. This chain connects TRBV10-3 to TRBJ2-1; D gene unclear. The V end lost 2 bases, the J end lost 10 bases, and 9 bases lay between the germline ends. Germline assignment: CDR1 ENHRY and CDR2 SYGVKD. The CDR3 runs to 12 residues.

CDR3 sequence reads: CASSGASTEGLSYEQYF. DNA for the CDR3: TGTGCCAGCAGCGGGGCTTCGACAGAGGGTCTTTCCTACGAGCAGTACTTC. The chain is built from TRBV7-2 and TRBJ2-7, with D perhaps TRBD1 or TRBD2 (5 bases each). The CDR3 runs to 17 residues. Germline loops: CDR1 SGHTA, CDR2 FQGNSA. V was cut by 5 bases and J by 1 base, with 21 bases left in between.

This clonotype was detected only a few times. The chain joins TRBV27 to TRBJ2-2; 10 bases match TRBD1. V lost 4 bases to trimming and J lost 3 bases; unmatched junction nucleotides: 2. This CDR3 spans 15 amino acids. Germline V gives CDR1 MNHEY, CDR2 SMNVEV (reference sequence). CDR3 sequence: CASSSTGGYTGELFF. DNA of the CDR3: TGTGCCAGCAGTTCGACAGGGGGCTACACCGGGGAGCTGTTTTTT.

Only one count was recorded for this clonotype. This chain uses TRBV7-2 with TRBJ2-3, with TRBD2 matching 15 bases. CDR3 length: 17 residues. V was clipped by 5 bases and J by 4 bases; unmatched bases: 7. The germline V gene encodes CDR1 SGHTA and CDR2 FQGNSA. Here the CDR3 reads CASSPRGLAGGSDTQYF. CDR3 coding DNA: TGTGCCAGCAGCCCCCGCGGACTAGCGGGAGGGTCAGATACGCAGTATTTT.